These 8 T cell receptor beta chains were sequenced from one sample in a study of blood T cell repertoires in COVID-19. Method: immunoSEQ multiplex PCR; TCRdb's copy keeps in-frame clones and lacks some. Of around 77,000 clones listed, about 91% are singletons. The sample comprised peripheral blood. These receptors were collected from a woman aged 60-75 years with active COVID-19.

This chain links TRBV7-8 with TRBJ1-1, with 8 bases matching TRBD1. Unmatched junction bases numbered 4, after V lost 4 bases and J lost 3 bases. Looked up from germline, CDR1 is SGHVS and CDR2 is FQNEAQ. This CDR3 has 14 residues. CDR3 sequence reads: CASSWTGRDTEAFF. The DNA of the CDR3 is TGTGCCAGCAGCTGGACAGGGCGGGACACTGAAGCTTTCTTT.

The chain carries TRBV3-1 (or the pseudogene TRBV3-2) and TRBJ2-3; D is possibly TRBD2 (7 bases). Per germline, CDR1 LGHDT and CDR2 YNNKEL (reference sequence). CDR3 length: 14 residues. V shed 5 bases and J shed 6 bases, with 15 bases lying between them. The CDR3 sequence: CASSTRTRGDTQYF. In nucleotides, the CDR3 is TGTGCCAGCAGCACAAGGACTAGGGGGGATACGCAGTATTTT.

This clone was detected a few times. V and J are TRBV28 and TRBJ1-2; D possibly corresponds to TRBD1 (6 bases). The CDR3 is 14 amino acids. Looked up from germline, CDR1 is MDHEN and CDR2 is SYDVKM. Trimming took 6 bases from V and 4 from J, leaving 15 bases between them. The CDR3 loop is CASRNTGLGYGYTF. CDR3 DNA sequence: TGTGCCAGCAGGAATACAGGGTTGGGCTATGGCTACACCTTC.

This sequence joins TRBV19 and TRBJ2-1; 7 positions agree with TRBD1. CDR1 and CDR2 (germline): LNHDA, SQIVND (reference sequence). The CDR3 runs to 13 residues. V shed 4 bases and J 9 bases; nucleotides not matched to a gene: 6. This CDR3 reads CASSSIAGGEQFF. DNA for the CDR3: TGTGCCAGTAGTAGTATAGCAGGGGGTGAGCAGTTCTTC.

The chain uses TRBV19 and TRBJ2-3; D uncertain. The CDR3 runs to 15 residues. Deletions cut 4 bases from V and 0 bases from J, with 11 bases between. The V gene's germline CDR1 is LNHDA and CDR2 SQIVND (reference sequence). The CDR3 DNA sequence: TGTGCCAGTAGTACCTCCAGGATTAGCACAGATACGCAGTATTTT. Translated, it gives CASSTSRISTDTQYF.

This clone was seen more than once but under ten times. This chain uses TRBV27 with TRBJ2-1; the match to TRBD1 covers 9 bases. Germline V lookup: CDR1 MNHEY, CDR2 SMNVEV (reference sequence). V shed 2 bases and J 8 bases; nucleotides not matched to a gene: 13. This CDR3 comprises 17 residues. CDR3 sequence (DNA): TGTGCCAGCAGTTTAAGAGTCCGGGACAGGGTGTCCGATGAGCAGTTCTTC. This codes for CASSLRVRDRVSDEQFF.

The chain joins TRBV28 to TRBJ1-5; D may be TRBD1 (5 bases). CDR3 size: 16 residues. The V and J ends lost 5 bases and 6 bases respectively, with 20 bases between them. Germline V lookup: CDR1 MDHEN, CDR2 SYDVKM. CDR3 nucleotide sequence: TGTGCCAGCAGTCCCCTGCTCTGGGGGGGAGGTCAGCCCCAGCATTTT. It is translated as CASSPLLWGGGQPQHF.

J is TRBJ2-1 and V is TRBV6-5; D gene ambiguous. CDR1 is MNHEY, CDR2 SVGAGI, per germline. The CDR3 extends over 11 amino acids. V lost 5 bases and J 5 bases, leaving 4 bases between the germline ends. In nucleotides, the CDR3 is TGTGCCAGCAGTCTAAACAATGAGCAGTTCTTC. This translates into CASSLNNEQFF.